This T cell receptor beta chain was recorded in a study of response to subunit inactivated influenza vaccine. General observations from the study: It was the authors' suggestion that each seasonal influenza vaccination recruits few new T cells.

Each CDR3 protein is one row after TCRdb ran MiXCR on the RT-PCR reads. The sample has roughly 700,000 distinct CDR3 sequences; approximately 15% are singletons. This clonotype was detected only a few times. Its antigen is not identified. The germline gives CDR1 MNHEY, CDR2 SVGAGI. Trimming cost V 0 bases and J 3 bases, with 15 bases left between them. The CDR3 covers 16 residues. The sequence derives from a man between 45 and 60 years old who received an inactivated influenza vaccine. V usage is TRBV6-5 and J usage is TRBJ2-7; D is possibly TRBD1 (5 bases). The sequenced sample was PBMCs from blood, obtained about 14 days before vaccination. The CDR3 loop is CASSYSRGPIRYEQYF. The CDR3 DNA reads as TGTGCCAGCAGTTACTCAAGGGGCCCTATTCGCTACGAGCAGTACTTC.